This T cell receptor beta chain was sequenced for a study of response to subunit inactivated influenza vaccine. Study results and caveats: With each seasonal influenza vaccination, the authors suggested, few new T cells are recruited.

TCRdb independently ran MiXCR on the RT-PCR reads; one entry per CDR3 protein. The profile shows some 500,000 distinct CDR3 sequences, around 25% of them singletons. Per the germline V gene, CDR1 is SGHRS and CDR2 is YFSETQ. The CDR3 totals 16 residues. V trimming: 4 bases; J trimming: 2 bases; junction bases outside the gene matches: 9. In this sample, this clonotype turned up a few times. As yet, its antigen is unknown. The receptor's source is a man aged 50-59 years who received an inactivated influenza vaccine. This rearrangement joins TRBV5-1 to TRBJ1-1, with TRBD1 matching 9 bases. The source material was CD4+ T cells sorted from PBMCs, sampled roughly 5 days after vaccination. The CDR3 DNA follows: TGCGCCAGCAGCGGTCAGCCGGGACAGGGAAACACTGAAGCTTTCTTT. This translates into CASSGQPGQGNTEAFF. The complete variable domain, with remaining parts taken from reference TRBV5-1 and TRBJ1-1, reads KAGVTQTPRYLIKTRGQQVTLSCSPISGHRSVSWYQQTPGQGLQFLFEYFSETQRNKGNFPGRFSGRQFSNSRSEMNVSTLELGDSALYLCASSGQPGQGNTEAFFGQGTRLTVV.